This TCR beta chain was sequenced during a study of molecular identifiers for immune sequencing clone quantification (dated by TCRdb to the late 2010s). Background on the whole study: For a replicate experiment, RNA from approximately 20,000 or 98,000 naive CD8 T cells was divided into five aliquots, and four of the five aliquots were sequenced. The study was a methods study using CD8 T cells to benchmark molecular-identifier clustering-based TCR repertoire sequencing (MIDCIRS) and TCR RNA copy counting.

The library was obtained by PCR. For sequencing, an Illumina HiSeq 4000 was employed. Preparation of bulk TCR libraries followed a previously described approach, with the TCR primers listed in Table S5. Purification of total RNA was performed with the Qiagen AllPrep DNA/RNA kit. Reads from multiple sequencing runs of the same library were pooled before analysis. As for the original processing: Reads were retained only if their TCR constant sequence matched exactly, and those retained reads were trimmed to 150 nt and grouped according to their 12-nt molecular barcodes. Within each barcode group, reads were sub-clustered at a 15% Levenshtein threshold, and quality-weighted consensus sequences were built per RNA molecule. Non-functional sequences were filtered out, along with any lower-count sequence sitting one edit away from another sequence. Barcode sub-clusters with fewer than 20% of the maximum read count were removed, based on fitting two negative binomial distributions. TCRdb handled the public reads itself, with Q25 trimming in fastp and clone calling in MiXCR, and kept productive beta chains. Rows are combined by CDR3 protein, so each entry shows the most common genes and DNA. The V and J calls and clone size come from TCRdb's table, not from the authors' own analysis. Recorded for this sample are about half a million distinct CDR3 sequences; over 20% of them occurred a single time. The ten largest clones add up to approximately 0.8% of the sample.

The paper's findings and limits, for the study overall: Naive libraries contained spiked-in Jurkat TCR RNA (approximately ten copies' worth), which is not part of the donor repertoire. Highly expanded clone sizes could be underestimated because identical TCR molecules may share a barcode. When barcode sub-clustering was not used, chimeric consensus sequences inflated TCR diversity, with chimeras reaching as high as 47%. Modeling estimated around 3.2 recovered TCR RNA copies per cell, compared with about 10 by digital PCR, which implies about 30% capture efficiency. Even against a background of 750,000 to 1,000,000 naive CD8 T cells, spiked-in Jurkat TCR RNA amounting to a single cell's worth was reported to be detectable. In CMV-specific effector cells, over 98% of molecules were held by clones above 20 RNA copies, whereas under 1% of molecules were held by such clones in naive cells.

This clonotype was picked up many times. This receptor's antigen is unknown. Nothing much larger sits one base from this clone, and base qualities are not available. The CDR3 measures 12 amino acids from cysteine to phenylalanine. The sequence is cut down to CDR3 DNA, 36 bases in frame from base 1. V loses 0 bases of germline sequence and J loses 4 bases, and the interval between the two ends is 7 bases. CDR1 and CDR2 were assigned from the germline V gene (reference sequence) as DFQATT and SNEGSKA. Libraries of naive CD8 T cells were generated from roughly 20,000 to 1,000,000 sorted cells, with 10%, 30% or 50% of the purified RNA used. Naive CD8 T cells were FACS-sorted as CD8+CD4-CCR7+CD45RA+ on a BD FACSAria II into RLT Plus buffer. To test detection sensitivity, Jurkat RNA equal to some 11 TCR copies was added to samples of about 20,000-1,000,000 naive CD8 T cells. CD8 T cells were enriched with RosetteSep CD8+ T Cell Enrichment Cocktail and Ficoll-Paque, followed by ACK red cell lysis.

Recombination joined TRBV20-1 with TRBJ2-7; there is no confident call for the D gene. The clonotype comes from a human donor in good health. Some libraries in this study had Jurkat cell RNA spiked in. Sequenced input: naive CD8+ T cells from blood, with Jurkat cell RNA spiked in. Sample cell subset or site, as interpreted from the label and publication: FACS-sorted CD8+CD4-CCR7+CD45RA+ naive T cells. The CDR3 corresponds to CSARDLGYEQYF. Here is the DNA: TGCAGTGCTAGAGATTTAGGGTACGAGCAGTACTTC.